This entry features one T cell receptor (beta chain) sequence. The antigen is not known. The data belong to a study of siplizumab effects on memory and regulatory T cells. Profiling relied on immunoSEQ multiplex PCR, and the TCRdb table lists in-frame clones only, not all of them. The table lists 70,000 to 100,000 clones, more than 95% of them singletons. This CDR3 contains 15 residues. Germline values: CDR1 LNHNV, CDR2 YYDKDF (reference sequence). The J segment lost 9 bases and the V segment lost 0 bases, leaving 8 bases of the junction unmatched. Study findings and constraints: Apparently key alloresponse contributors, naive T cells also seemed more diverse than memory cells. No more than a minor fraction of alloreactive clones could be traced back to unstimulated subsets.

This sequence was found in a human donor in good health. The sample comprised naive CD4+ T cells sorted from blood. J is TRBJ2-1 and V is TRBV15; TRBD2 matches 7 bases. The CDR3 spells CATSRDFSGGGEQFF. In DNA, the CDR3 is TGTGCCACCAGCAGAGATTTCTCGGGGGGTGGTGAGCAGTTCTTC. Using reference TRBV15 and TRBJ2-1 for the parts outside the CDR3, the full variable domain is DAMVIQNPRYQVTQFGKPVTLSCSQTLNHNVMYWYQQKSSQAPKLLFHYYDKDFNNEADTPDNFQSRRPNTSFCFLDIRSPGLGDTAMYLCATSRDFSGGGEQFFGPGTRLTVL.